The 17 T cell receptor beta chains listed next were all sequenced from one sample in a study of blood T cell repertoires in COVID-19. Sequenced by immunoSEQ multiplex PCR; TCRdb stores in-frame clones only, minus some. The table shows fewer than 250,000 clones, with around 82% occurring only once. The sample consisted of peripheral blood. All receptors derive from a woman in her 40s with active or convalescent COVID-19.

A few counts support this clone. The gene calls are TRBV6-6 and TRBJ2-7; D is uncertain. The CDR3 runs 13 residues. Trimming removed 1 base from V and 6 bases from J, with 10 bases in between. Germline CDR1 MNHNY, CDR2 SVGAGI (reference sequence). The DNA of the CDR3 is TGTGCCAGCAGTTACTGGGCCTTCGGCGAGCAGTACTTC. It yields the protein CASSYWAFGEQYF.

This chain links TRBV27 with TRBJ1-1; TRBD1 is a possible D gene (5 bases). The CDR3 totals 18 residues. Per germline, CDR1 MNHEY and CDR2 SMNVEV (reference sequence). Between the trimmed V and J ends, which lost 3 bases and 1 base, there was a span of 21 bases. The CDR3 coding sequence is TGTGCCAGCAGTTTCCGACAGCCGGGCGCCCTGGAGAACACTGAAGCTTTCTTT. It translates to CASSFRQPGALENTEAFF.

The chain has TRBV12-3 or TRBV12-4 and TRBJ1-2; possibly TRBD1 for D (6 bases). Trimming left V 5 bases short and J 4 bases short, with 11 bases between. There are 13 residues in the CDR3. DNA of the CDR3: TGTGCCAGCAGTAGGGGGGGCGGCTATGGCTACACCTTC. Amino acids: CASSRGGGYGYTF.

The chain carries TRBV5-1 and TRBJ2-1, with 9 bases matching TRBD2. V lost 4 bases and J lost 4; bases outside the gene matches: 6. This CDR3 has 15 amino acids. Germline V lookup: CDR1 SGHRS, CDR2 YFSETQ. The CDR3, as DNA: TGCGCCAGCAGCCCCGGACTAGCGCAGTACAATGAGCAGTTCTTC. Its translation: CASSPGLAQYNEQFF.

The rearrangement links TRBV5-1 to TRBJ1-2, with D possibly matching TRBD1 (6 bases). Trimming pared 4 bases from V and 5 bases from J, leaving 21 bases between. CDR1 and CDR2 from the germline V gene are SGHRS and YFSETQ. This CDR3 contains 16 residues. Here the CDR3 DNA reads TGCGCCAGCAGCGATGGTTTCCAGGGACATCTGTATGGCTACACCTTC. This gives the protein CASSDGFQGHLYGYTF.

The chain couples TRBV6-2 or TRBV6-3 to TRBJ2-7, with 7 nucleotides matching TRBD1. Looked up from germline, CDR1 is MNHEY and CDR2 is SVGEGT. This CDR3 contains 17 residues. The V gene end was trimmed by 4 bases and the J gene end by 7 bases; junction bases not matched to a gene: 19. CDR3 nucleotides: TGTGCCAGCAGTTCTCTTGCGGGTGGGACAGCATCGAGGGAGCAGTACTTC. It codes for CASSSLAGGTASREQYF.

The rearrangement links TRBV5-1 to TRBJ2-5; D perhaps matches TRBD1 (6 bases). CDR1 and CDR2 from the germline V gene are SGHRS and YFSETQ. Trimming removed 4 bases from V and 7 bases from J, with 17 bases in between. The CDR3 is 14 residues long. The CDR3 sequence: CASSPSDRRGTQYF. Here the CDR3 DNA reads TGCGCCAGCAGCCCCTCAGACAGGAGAGGGACCCAGTACTTC.

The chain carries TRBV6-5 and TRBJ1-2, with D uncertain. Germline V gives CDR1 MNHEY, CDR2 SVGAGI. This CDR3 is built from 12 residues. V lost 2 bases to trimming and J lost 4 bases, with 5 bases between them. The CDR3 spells CASSYAGYGYTF. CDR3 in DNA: TGTGCCAGCAGTTACGCAGGCTATGGCTACACCTTC.

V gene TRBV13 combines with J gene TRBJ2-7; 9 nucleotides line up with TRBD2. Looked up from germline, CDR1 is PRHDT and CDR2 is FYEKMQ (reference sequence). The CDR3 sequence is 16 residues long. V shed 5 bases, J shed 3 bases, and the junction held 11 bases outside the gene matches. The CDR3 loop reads CASSPPTTSGYYEQYF. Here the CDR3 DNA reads TGTGCCAGCAGCCCCCCCACGACTAGCGGATACTACGAGCAGTACTTC.

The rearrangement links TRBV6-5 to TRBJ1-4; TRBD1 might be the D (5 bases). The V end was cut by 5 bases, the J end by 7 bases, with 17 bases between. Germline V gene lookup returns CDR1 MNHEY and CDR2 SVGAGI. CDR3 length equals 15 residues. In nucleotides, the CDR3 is TGTGCCAGCAGTCGGGGGGGTGACTCGGGTGAAAAACTGTTTTTT. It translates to CASSRGGDSGEKLFF.

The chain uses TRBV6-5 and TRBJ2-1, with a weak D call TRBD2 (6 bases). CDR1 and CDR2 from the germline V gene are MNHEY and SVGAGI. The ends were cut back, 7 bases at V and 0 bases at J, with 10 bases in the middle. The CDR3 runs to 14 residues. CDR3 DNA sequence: TGTGCCAGCAATAAGGGAGGCTCCTACAATGAGCAGTTCTTC. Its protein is CASNKGGSYNEQFF.

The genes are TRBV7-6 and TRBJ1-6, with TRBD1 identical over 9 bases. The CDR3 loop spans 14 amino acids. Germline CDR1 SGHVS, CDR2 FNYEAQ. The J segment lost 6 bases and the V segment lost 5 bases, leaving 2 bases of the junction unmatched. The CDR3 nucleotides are TGTGCCAGCAGCAAGGACAGGGGTAATTCACCCCTCCACTTT. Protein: CASSKDRGNSPLHF.

The CDR3 spells CASRIIQGPRNTGELFF. The DNA for the CDR3 is TGTGCCAGTAGAATTATCCAGGGGCCTAGGAACACCGGGGAGCTGTTTTTT. This chain connects TRBV19 to TRBJ2-2; a possible D gene is TRBD1 (6 bases). CDR3 length: 17 amino acids. Trimming removed 6 bases at V and 1 base at J, with 18 bases between. Germline V gene lookup returns CDR1 LNHDA and CDR2 SQIVND (reference sequence).

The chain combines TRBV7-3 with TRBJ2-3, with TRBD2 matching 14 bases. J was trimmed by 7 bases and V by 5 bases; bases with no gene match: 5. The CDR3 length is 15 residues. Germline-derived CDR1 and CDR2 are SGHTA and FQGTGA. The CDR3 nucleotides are TGTGCCAGCAGCCGACTAGCGGGGGGGAGCAATACGCAGTATTTT. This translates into CASSRLAGGSNTQYF.

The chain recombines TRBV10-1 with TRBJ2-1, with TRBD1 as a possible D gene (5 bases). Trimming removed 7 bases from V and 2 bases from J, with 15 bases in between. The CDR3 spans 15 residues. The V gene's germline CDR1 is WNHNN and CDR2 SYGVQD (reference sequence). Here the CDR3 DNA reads TGCGCCAGCACTTCAGGGCCTGGGGCCTACAATGAGCAGTTCTTC. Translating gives CASTSGPGAYNEQFF.

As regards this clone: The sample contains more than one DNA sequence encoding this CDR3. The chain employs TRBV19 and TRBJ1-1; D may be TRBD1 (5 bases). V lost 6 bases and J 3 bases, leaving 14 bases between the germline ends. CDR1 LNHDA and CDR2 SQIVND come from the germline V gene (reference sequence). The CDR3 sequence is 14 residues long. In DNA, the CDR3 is TGTGCCAGTAGGGTCCACGGGACTTACACTGAAGCTTTCTTT. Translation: CASRVHGTYTEAFF.

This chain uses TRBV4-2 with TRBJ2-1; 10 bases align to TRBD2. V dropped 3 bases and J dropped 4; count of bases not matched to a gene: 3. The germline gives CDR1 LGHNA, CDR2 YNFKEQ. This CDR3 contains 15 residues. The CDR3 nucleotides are TGTGCCAGCAGCCAGCGGACTAGCGGTTACAATGAGCAGTTCTTC. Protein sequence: CASSQRTSGYNEQFF.